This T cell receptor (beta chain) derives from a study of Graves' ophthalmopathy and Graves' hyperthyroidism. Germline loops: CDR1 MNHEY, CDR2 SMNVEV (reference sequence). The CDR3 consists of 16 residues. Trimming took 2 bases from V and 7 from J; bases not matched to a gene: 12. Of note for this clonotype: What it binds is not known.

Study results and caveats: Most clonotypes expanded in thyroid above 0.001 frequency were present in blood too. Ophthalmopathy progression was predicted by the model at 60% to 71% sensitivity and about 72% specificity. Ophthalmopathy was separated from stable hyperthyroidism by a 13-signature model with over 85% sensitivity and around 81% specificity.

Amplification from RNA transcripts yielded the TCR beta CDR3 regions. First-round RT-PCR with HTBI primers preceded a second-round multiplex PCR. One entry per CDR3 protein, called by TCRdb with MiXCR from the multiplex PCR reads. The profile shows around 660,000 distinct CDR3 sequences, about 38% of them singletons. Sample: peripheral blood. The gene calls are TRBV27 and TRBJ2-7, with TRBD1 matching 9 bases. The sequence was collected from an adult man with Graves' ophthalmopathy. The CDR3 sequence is CASSLRIRQGDEEQYF. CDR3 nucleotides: TGTGCCAGCAGTTTAAGGATTAGACAGGGGGATGAAGAGCAGTACTTC.